The present T cell receptor beta chain was sequenced within a study of post-analysis software for immune sequencing data (dated by TCRdb to between 2014 and 2016). Regarding the complete study: The recorded disease courses included relapsing-remitting, secondary progressive and progressive-relapsing multiple sclerosis, and some patients had no subtype annotation. The patient repertoires were compared against 11 previously published healthy control repertoires obtained from donors aged roughly 6 to 26 years. A subset of samples was prepared in parallel using single-end sample barcoding, then pooled and co-amplified after Illumina adapter ligation. The investigation overall reported the following: Direct clustering with F measure showed strong co-clustering of samples prepared in the same batch, prompting a batch-effect correction. Normalized Chao1 diversity was significantly lower in multiple sclerosis patients than controls, suggesting substantial peripheral T-cell clonal expansion. The control group was slightly older than the multiple sclerosis patient group. Four to six TRBV segments, including TRBV5-6, TRBV5-1 and TRBV20-1, were significantly more frequent in patients than controls.

To demonstrate the VDJtools post-analysis software, the study profiled TCR beta repertoires from the peripheral blood of 10 to 15 young patients with multiple sclerosis. The multiple sclerosis patients were children and adolescents ranging in age from roughly 6 to 15 years. The library was prepared using PCR. The sequencer was an Illumina HiSeq 2500. To reduce PCR and sequencing biases, unique molecular identifiers were built into the TCR beta cDNA libraries. Every 1 to 10 million input T cells yielded about 500,000 cDNA molecules, meaning each molecule approximated one T cell. The patient libraries were prepared and sequenced using the same protocol as the earlier healthy control dataset. Within a given batch, samples were prepared together, multiplexed and sequenced on the same HiSeq lane. As for how the authors treated the data: Raw barcoded reads were processed with MIGEC, discarding single-read molecular identifier groups before consensus assembly and CDR3 extraction. VDJtools was used for post-analysis of the clonotype tables, with diversity normalized by down-sampling every dataset to the smallest sample size. In repertoire overlap clustering, CDR3 amino acid sequences, but not nucleotide sequences, were matched to correct batch-related cross-sample contamination. TCRdb trimmed the raw reads at Q25, called clones with MiXCR and kept productive beta chains. One record per CDR3 amino acid sequence lists the most common genes and DNA. V and J calls and clone size were set by TCRdb, not the authors. The sample records some 690,000 distinct CDR3 sequences, 25% to 30% of which are singletons. The ten biggest clones cover around 0.55% of the sample.

The germline V gene (reference sequence) supplies CDR1 DFQATT and CDR2 SNEGSKA. The CDR3 runs 16 residues from the cysteine to the phenylalanine. The CDR3 DNA has 48 bases and is translated from base 1. The V end gives up 0 bases and the J end 2 bases, leaving 6 bases in the junction not matched to a gene. Notes on this clonotype: What this receptor recognizes is not known. No much larger clone exists at a distance of one base, and base qualities are not known.

Sequenced sample: blood. Recombination joined TRBV20-1 with TRBJ2-3; the central 9 bases match TRBD2. The sequence was obtained from a girl under 18 with multiple sclerosis. Here the CDR3 is given as CSARDPLAGFTDTQYF. At the DNA level, the sequence is TGCAGTGCTAGAGATCCCCTAGCGGGGTTCACAGATACGCAGTATTTT.